Listed below are T cell receptor beta chains from one sample, sequenced in a study of cytomegalovirus exposure and HLA in healthy donors. The table came from immunoSEQ multiplex PCR; TCRdb's copy has only in-frame clones and leaves some out. The table shows some 150,000 clones, with roughly 77% occurring only once. The sequenced sample consisted of PBMCs. The receptor source for this set is a woman in her twenties or thirties in good health and CMV-seronegative. Each CDR3 is given with its conserved first and last residue. The order of the fields is D gene, clone size, V gene, J gene, CDR3 protein, CDR3 DNA. The D gene is left open where the match is weak. Size tells how often a clone was seen (once, few, many) or the class of an expanded clone, and some rows leave it out.

TRBD2	NA	TRBV7-2	TRBJ2-1	CASRSRQSGGAYNEQFF	TGTGCCAGCAGGAGCCGGCAAAGCGGGGGGGCCTACAATGAGCAGTTCTTC
NA	NA	TRBV28	TRBJ2-2	CASSFAARATGELFF	TGTGCCAGCAGTTTTGCGGCCAGGGCTACCGGGGAGCTGTTTTTT
NA	NA	TRBV28	TRBJ2-7	CASREPGTSLSYEQYF	TGTGCCAGCAGGGAGCCGGGGACTTCCCTTTCCTACGAGCAGTACTTC
NA	NA	TRBV9	TRBJ2-1	CASTDSYNEQFF	TGTGCCAGCACGGACAGCTACAATGAGCAGTTCTTC
TRBD1	NA	TRBV6-1	TRBJ2-7	CASSRQGAHEQYF	TGTGCCAGCAGCCGACAGGGGGCCCACGAGCAGTACTTC
NA	NA	TRBV9	TRBJ2-5	CASSVTPRLGVETQYF	TGTGCCAGCAGCGTCACCCCCCGTTTGGGCGTGGAGACCCAGTACTTC
NA	once	TRBV19	TRBJ2-1	CASSISAGEQFF	TGTGCCAGTAGTATTTCGGCGGGTGAACAGTTCTTC
NA	NA	TRBV5-1	TRBJ2-5	CASSLRGSGGQETQYF	TGCGCCAGCAGCTTGCGGGGTAGCGGCGGACAAGAGACCCAGTACTTC
TRBD1	NA	TRBV29-1	TRBJ2-1	CSVLGGQLNYNEQFF	TGCAGCGTTCTAGGGGGACAGCTTAATTACAATGAGCAGTTCTTC
NA	NA	TRBV13	TRBJ2-3	CASSRLASTDTQYF	TGTGCCAGCAGCCGTCTAGCGAGCACAGATACGCAGTATTTT
TRBD2	NA	TRBV5-1	TRBJ2-1	CASSSKTSGGSYNEQFF	TGCGCCAGCAGCTCGAAGACTAGCGGGGGGTCCTACAATGAGCAGTTCTTC
NA	NA	TRBV30	TRBJ2-2	CAWSGQTDGELFF	TGTGCCTGGAGTGGACAGACGGACGGGGAGCTGTTTTTT
TRBD2	once	TRBV30	TRBJ2-5	CAWSVDQRGGRETQYF	TGTGCCTGGAGTGTAGATCAGCGGGGGGGCCGAGAGACCCAGTACTTC
NA	NA	TRBV9	TRBJ1-4	CASSVGGQGNEKLFF	TGTGCCAGCAGCGTAGGCGGGCAGGGGAATGAAAAACTGTTTTTT
NA	once	TRBV2	TRBJ1-2	CAAGANYGYTF	TGTGCCGCCGGAGCTAACTATGGCTACACCTTC
NA	NA	TRBV27	TRBJ2-2	CASSLWDNGELFF	TGTGCCAGCAGTTTATGGGACAACGGGGAGCTGTTTTTT
NA	NA	TRBV19	TRBJ2-5	CASSTQVHQETQYF	TGTGCCAGTAGTACACAGGTACACCAAGAGACCCAGTACTTC
NA	NA	TRBV5-5	TRBJ1-5	CASSLGFDRSHQPQHF	TGTGCCAGCAGCTTGGGTTTCGACAGGTCCCATCAGCCCCAGCATTTT
TRBD1	few	TRBV6-1	TRBJ1-5	CASSGQGARQPQHF	TGTGCCAGCAGTGGACAGGGGGCCCGTCAGCCCCAGCATTTT
TRBD2	few	TRBV4-1	TRBJ2-5	CASSQRGLAGGETQYF	TGCGCCAGCAGCCAAAGGGGACTAGCGGGGGGAGAGACCCAGTACTTC
NA	NA	TRBV2	TRBJ1-2	CASGEIANYGYTF	TGTGCCAGCGGAGAGATAGCTAACTATGGCTACACCTTC
NA	NA	TRBV4-1	TRBJ1-5	CASSQDGQNNQPQHF	TGCGCCAGCAGCCAAGATGGACAGAACAATCAGCCCCAGCATTTT
TRBD2	NA	TRBV29-1	TRBJ2-7	CSAGTKSYEQYF	TGCAGCGCGGGGACTAAGTCCTACGAGCAGTACTTC
NA	NA	TRBV6-5	TRBJ1-4	CASSYSIGLINEKLFF	TGTGCCAGCAGTTACTCGATTGGGCTGATTAATGAAAAACTGTTTTTT
TRBD1	NA	TRBV11-3	TRBJ1-6	CASSPDRGAPLHF	TGTGCCAGCAGCCCGGACAGGGGAGCACCCCTCCACTTT
TRBD1	NA	TRBV9	TRBJ1-4	CASSASFRDRGEKLFF	TGTGCCAGCAGCGCCTCCTTCCGGGACAGAGGTGAAAAACTGTTTTTT
NA	NA	TRBV19	TRBJ1-2	CASSPSVGNYGYTF	TGTGCCTCGTCCCCTTCGGTGGGCAACTATGGCTACACCTTC
NA	NA	TRBV6-1	TRBJ1-2	CASNGAGSLYGYTF	TGTGCCAGCAACGGGGCGGGAAGCCTTTATGGCTACACCTTC
NA	NA	TRBV4-1	TRBJ2-1	CASSLPGASSYNEQFF	TGCGCCAGCAGCCTCCCAGGGGCGAGCTCCTACAATGAGCAGTTCTTC
NA	NA	TRBV2	TRBJ2-5	CASSVQVGETQYF	TGTGCCAGCAGTGTACAGGTGGGAGAGACCCAGTACTTC
NA	NA	TRBV18	TRBJ1-5	CASSEGRSGNQPQHF	TGTGCCAGCTCGGAGGGAAGGAGCGGCAATCAGCCCCAGCATTTT
TRBD2	NA	TRBV29-1	TRBJ2-3	CSVKPSAGGTTDTQYF	TGCAGCGTTAAACCCTCCGCGGGGGGCACCACAGATACGCAGTATTTT
TRBD1	NA	TRBV9	TRBJ2-2	CASSVDNRGSGELFF	TGTGCCAGCAGCGTAGACAACAGGGGATCCGGGGAGCTGTTTTTT
TRBD2	NA	TRBV27	TRBJ2-5	CASSQGTSGGVQETQYF	TGTGCCAGCAGCCAGGGGACTAGCGGGGGGGTCCAAGAGACCCAGTACTTC
TRBD2	few	TRBV11-1	TRBJ2-3	CASSFGGALTDTQYF	TGTGCCAGCAGCTTCGGGGGGGCGCTCACAGATACGCAGTATTTT
NA	NA	TRBV5-4	TRBJ2-1	CASSLDYAPQFF	TGTGCCAGCAGCTTGGATTACGCGCCGCAGTTCTTC
TRBD1	NA	TRBV6-4	TRBJ2-2	CASSLGQGVGELFF	TGTGCCAGCAGTCTTGGACAGGGTGTCGGGGAGCTGTTTTTT
TRBD2	NA	TRBV7-9	TRBJ2-3	CASSQDVVAGSLTDTQYF	TGTGCCAGCAGCCAAGATGTGGTAGCGGGGAGTCTCACAGATACGCAGTATTTT
TRBD2	NA	TRBV7-2	TRBJ2-3	CASSPSSGGLQDTQYF	TGTGCCAGCAGCCCCTCTAGCGGGGGGCTCCAAGATACGCAGTATTTT
NA	NA	TRBV21-1	TRBJ1-5	CASSNGDSSNQPQHF	TGTGCCAGCAGCAATGGAGACAGTAGCAATCAGCCCCAGCATTTT
NA	NA	TRBV7-9	TRBJ2-5	CASSLNRETQYF	TGTGCCAGCAGCTTAAATCGAGAGACCCAGTACTTC
TRBD1	few	TRBV28	TRBJ1-3	CASNGTVGNTIYF	TGTGCCAGCAACGGGACAGTTGGAAACACCATATATTTT
TRBD2	once	TRBV5-1	TRBJ2-1	CASSWGGAGGGINEQFF	TGCGCCAGCAGCTGGGGGGGAGCGGGAGGAGGGATCAATGAGCAGTTCTTC
NA	NA	TRBV29-1	TRBJ2-3	CSVLLLITDTQYF	TGCAGCGTCCTACTACTGATCACAGATACGCAGTATTTT
NA	NA	TRBV7-9	TRBJ1-1	CASSPRGGGNTEAFF	TGTGCCAGCAGCCCACGGGGAGGGGGGAACACTGAAGCTTTCTTT
NA	few	TRBV4-1	TRBJ1-5	CASDYRETNQPQHF	TGCGCCAGCGATTACAGGGAAACCAATCAGCCCCAGCATTTT
TRBD1	NA	TRBV28	TRBJ1-4	CASSPRDRVHEKLFF	TGTGCCAGCAGCCCCCGGGACAGGGTTCATGAAAAACTGTTTTTT
NA	NA	TRBV5-1	TRBJ2-1	CASSLISAGNEQFF	TGCGCCAGCAGCTTAATCAGCGCCGGCAATGAGCAGTTCTTC
TRBD1	NA	TRBV6-6	TRBJ2-5	CASRTGVGETQYF	TGTGCCAGCAGAACAGGGGTGGGAGAGACCCAGTACTTC
NA	NA	TRBV6-6	TRBJ1-2	CASSLGARYGYTF	TGTGCCAGCAGCCTGGGGGCGCGGTATGGCTACACCTTC
NA	NA	TRBV11-3	TRBJ2-7	CASSLGPPYEQYF	TGTGCCAGCAGCTTAGGTCCCCCGTACGAGCAGTACTTC
TRBD2	NA	TRBV6-5	TRBJ2-3	CASSSGTSGDTQYF	TGTGCCAGCAGTTCCGGGACTAGCGGGGATACGCAGTATTTT